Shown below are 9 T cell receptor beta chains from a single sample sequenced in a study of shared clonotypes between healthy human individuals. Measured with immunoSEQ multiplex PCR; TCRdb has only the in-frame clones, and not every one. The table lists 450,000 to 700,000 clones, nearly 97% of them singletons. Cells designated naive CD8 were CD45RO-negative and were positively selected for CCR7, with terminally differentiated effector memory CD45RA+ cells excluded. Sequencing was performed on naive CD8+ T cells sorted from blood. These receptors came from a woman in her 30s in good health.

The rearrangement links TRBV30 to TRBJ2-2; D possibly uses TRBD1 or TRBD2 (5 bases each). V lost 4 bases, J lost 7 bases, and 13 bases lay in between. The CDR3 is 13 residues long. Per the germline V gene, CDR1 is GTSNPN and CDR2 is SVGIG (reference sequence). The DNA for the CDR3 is TGTGCCTGGACGTTGGGGGAGCACGGGGAGCTGTTTTTT. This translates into CAWTLGEHGELFF.

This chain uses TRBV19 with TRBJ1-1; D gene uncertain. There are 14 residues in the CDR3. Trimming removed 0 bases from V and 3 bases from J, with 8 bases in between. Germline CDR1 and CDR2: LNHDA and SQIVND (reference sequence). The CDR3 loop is CASSIEVRDTEAFF. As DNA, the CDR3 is TGTGCCAGTAGTATAGAAGTCCGGGACACTGAAGCTTTCTTT.

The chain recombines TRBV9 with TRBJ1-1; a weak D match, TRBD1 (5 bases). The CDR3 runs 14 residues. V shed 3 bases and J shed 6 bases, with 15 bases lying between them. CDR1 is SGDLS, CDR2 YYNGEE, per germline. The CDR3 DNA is TGTGCCAGCAGCGAGACCGCGGGGGTCGCTGAAGCTTTCTTT. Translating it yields CASSETAGVAEAFF. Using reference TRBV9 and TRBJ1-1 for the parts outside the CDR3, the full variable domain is DSGVTQTPKHLITATGQRVTLRCSPRSGDLSVYWYQQSLDQGLQFLIQYYNGEERAKGNILERFSAQQFPDLHSELNLSSLELGDSALYFCASSETAGVAEAFFGQGTRLTVV.

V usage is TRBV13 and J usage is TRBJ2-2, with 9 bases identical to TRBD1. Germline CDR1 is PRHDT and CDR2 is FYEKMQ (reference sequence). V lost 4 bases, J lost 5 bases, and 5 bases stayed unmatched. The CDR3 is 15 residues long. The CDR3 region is CASSSGTGRTGELFF. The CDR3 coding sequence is TGTGCCAGCAGCTCCGGGACAGGGAGGACCGGGGAGCTGTTTTTT.

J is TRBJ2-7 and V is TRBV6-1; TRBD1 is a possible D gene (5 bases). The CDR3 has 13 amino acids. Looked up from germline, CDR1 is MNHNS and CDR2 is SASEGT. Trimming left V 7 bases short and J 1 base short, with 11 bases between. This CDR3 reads CASTMDISYEQYF. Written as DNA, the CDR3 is TGTGCCAGCACCATGGACATATCCTACGAGCAGTACTTC.

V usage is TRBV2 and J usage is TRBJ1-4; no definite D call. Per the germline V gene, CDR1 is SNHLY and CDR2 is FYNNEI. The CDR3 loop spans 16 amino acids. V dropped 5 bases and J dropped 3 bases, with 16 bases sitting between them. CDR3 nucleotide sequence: TGTGCCAGCAGTTCTGGTCCCACGGAGGCTAATGAAAAACTGTTTTTT. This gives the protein CASSSGPTEANEKLFF.

For the CDR3, the DNA is TGTGCCAGCAGCGCGTCGGGGATCCAAGAGACCCAGTACTTC. Translated: CASSASGIQETQYF. V is TRBV7-9 and J is TRBJ2-5; D is possibly TRBD2 (5 bases). This CDR3 region has 14 residues. The V and J ends lost 5 bases and 1 base respectively, with 11 bases between them. Germline lookup yields CDR1 SEHNR and CDR2 FQNEAQ (reference sequence).

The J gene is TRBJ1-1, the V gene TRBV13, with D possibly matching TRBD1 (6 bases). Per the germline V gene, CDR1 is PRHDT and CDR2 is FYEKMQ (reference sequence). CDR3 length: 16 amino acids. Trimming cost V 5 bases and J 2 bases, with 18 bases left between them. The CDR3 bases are TGTGCCAGCAGCCCCCCGACAGGCCCCGGCAACACTGAAGCTTTCTTT. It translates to CASSPPTGPGNTEAFF.

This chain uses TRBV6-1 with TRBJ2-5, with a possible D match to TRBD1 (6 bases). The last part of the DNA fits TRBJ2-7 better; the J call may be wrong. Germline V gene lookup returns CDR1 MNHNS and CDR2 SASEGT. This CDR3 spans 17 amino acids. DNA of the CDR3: TGTGCCAGCAGTGAATTGGACCCCAGGGGTATGCCCTACGAGCAGTACTTC. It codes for CASSELDPRGMPYEQYF.